This T cell receptor (beta chain) was observed in a study of blood T cell repertoires in COVID-19. The germline V gene encodes CDR1 DFQATT and CDR2 SNEGSKA (reference sequence). This CDR3 region has 10 residues. V was pared by 1 base and J by 8 bases, with 5 bases between. Clones were read by immunoSEQ multiplex PCR, and TCRdb kept only the in-frame ones, dropping some. In the table there are just over 150,000 clones, roughly 91% of which are singletons. Sequencing was done on a sample of peripheral blood. The J gene is TRBJ1-1, the V gene TRBV20-1; D unresolved. The receptor's source is a woman between 50 and 59 years old with acute or convalescent COVID-19. The CDR3 protein is CSARGEEAFF. Written as DNA, the CDR3 is TGCAGTGCTAGAGGGGAGGAAGCTTTCTTT.